These T cell receptor beta chains were read from a single sample in a study of CD8 T cells in Susac syndrome. TCRdb itself ran the immunoSEQ multiplex PCR reads through MiXCR, one entry per CDR3 protein. The sample shows approximately 300,000 distinct CDR3 sequences, about 89% of them seen only once. The material sequenced was CD8+ T cells from PBMCs. Receptors originate from a human donor with multiple sclerosis. CDR3s include the opening cysteine and the closing phenylalanine or tryptophan. Fields, in order: D gene, V gene, J gene, clone size, CDR3 protein, CDR3 DNA. The D gene is left open where the match is weak. Size values are once, few and many counts, or a class for expanded clones, and some rows have none.

TRBD2	TRBV6-2/TRBV6-3	TRBJ2-6	-	CASSLAGDSGANVLTF	TGTGCCAGCAGTTTAGCGGGGGACTCTGGGGCCAACGTCCTGACTTTC
-	TRBV4-1	TRBJ2-7	-	CASSQLDSTYEQYF	TGCGCCAGCAGCCAGCTAGACAGCACCTACGAGCAGTACTTC
-	TRBV7-2	TRBJ1-1	-	CASSHWGAGPMNTEAFF	TGTGCCAGCAGCCACTGGGGGGCAGGTCCCATGAACACTGAAGCTTTCTTT
-	TRBV5-1	TRBJ2-1	-	CASSLGWAPYNEQFF	TGCGCCAGCAGCTTAGGCTGGGCCCCTTACAATGAGCAGTTCTTC
-	TRBV30	TRBJ2-1	-	CAWSPGQGGWSEQFF	TGTGCCTGGAGTCCGGGGCAGGGCGGTTGGAGTGAGCAGTTCTTC
-	TRBV28	TRBJ2-3	-	CASSLSSDLSTDTQYF	TGTGCCAGCAGTTTATCCAGCGACCTAAGCACAGATACGCAGTATTTT
TRBD1	TRBV9	TRBJ2-2	few	CASSTGQSNTGELFF	TGTGCCAGCAGTACGGGACAGTCAAACACCGGGGAGCTGTTTTTT
TRBD2	TRBV7-8	TRBJ2-1	-	CASSLGKAGSSYNEQFF	TGTGCCAGCAGCTTAGGAAAAGCGGGGAGCTCCTACAATGAGCAGTTCTTC
-	TRBV29-1	TRBJ2-1	-	CSVPGQPGNNEQFF	TGCAGCGTCCCCGGCCAGCCGGGAAACAATGAGCAGTTCTTC
-	TRBV12-3/TRBV12-4	TRBJ2-7	-	CASSVMALDSPYEQYF	TGTGCCAGCAGTGTTATGGCCTTGGACAGTCCCTACGAGCAGTACTTC
TRBD2	TRBV7-9	TRBJ2-7	-	CASRPTSGGPSYEQYF	TGTGCCAGCAGACCCACTAGCGGGGGGCCCTCCTACGAGCAGTACTTC
-	TRBV28	TRBJ1-1	-	CASSFRPGSPVRNTEAFF	TGTGCCAGCAGTTTTAGACCGGGCTCCCCGGTACGGAACACTGAAGCTTTCTTT
TRBD1	TRBV29-1	TRBJ2-1	-	CSAPTRTGGGEQFF	TGCAGCGCCCCGACGCGGACAGGGGGCGGTGAGCAGTTCTTC
TRBD1	TRBV9	TRBJ1-2	-	CASSPHRGGYTF	TGTGCCAGCAGCCCGCACAGGGGTGGCTACACCTTC
-	TRBV4-2	TRBJ2-5	-	CASSQEQAGYQETQYF	TGTGCCAGCAGCCAAGAACAAGCGGGTTACCAAGAGACCCAGTACTTC
TRBD1	TRBV7-9	TRBJ1-5	-	CASSGERVGQGANQPQHF	TGTGCCAGCAGCGGCGAGAGGGTTGGACAGGGGGCGAATCAGCCCCAGCATTTT
TRBD1	TRBV7-2	TRBJ2-1	-	CASSSPGTGGPLGFNEQFF	TGTGCCAGCAGCTCCCCCGGGACAGGGGGCCCCCTAGGGTTCAATGAGCAGTTCTTC
-	TRBV12-5	TRBJ2-1	once	CASGSVRNDEQFF	TGTGCTAGTGGTTCTGTGCGGAACGATGAGCAGTTCTTC
-	TRBV9	TRBJ1-2	-	CASRTLRGYTF	TGTGCCAGCAGGACCCTGCGGGGCTACACCTTC
-	TRBV24-1	TRBJ2-5	-	CATSDFLGPRYF	TGTGCCACCAGTGATTTCCTCGGCCCCCGGTACTTC
-	TRBV6-5	TRBJ2-2	-	CATSPVRTGELFF	TGTGCCACCTCCCCGGTTCGCACCGGGGAGCTGTTTTTT
-	TRBV28	TRBJ2-7	-	CASSFRKDRYEQYF	TGTGCCAGCAGTTTTAGAAAAGACAGATACGAGCAGTACTTC
TRBD2	TRBV11-2	TRBJ2-5	-	CASSLSGGATETQYF	TGTGCCAGCAGTCTCAGCGGGGGGGCCACAGAGACCCAGTACTTC
TRBD2	TRBV6-1	TRBJ2-1	-	CASSGSAGLAYNEQFF	TGTGCCAGCAGTGGGTCTGCGGGACTAGCGTACAATGAGCAGTTCTTC
TRBD2	TRBV2	TRBJ2-1	-	CASTSGLATYNEQFF	TGTGCCAGCACCTCGGGACTAGCGACCTACAATGAGCAGTTCTTC
TRBD1	TRBV15	TRBJ2-1	-	CATKRIPGQNNEQFF	TGTGCCACCAAGCGGATACCGGGACAGAACAATGAGCAGTTCTTC
-	TRBV7-3	TRBJ2-1	-	CASSFRPLGRGKVYNEQFF	TGTGCCAGCAGCTTTCGTCCCCTGGGCAGGGGAAAAGTCTACAATGAGCAGTTCTTC
TRBD2	TRBV9	TRBJ2-7	-	CASSSGGRGAGEQYF	TGTGCCAGCAGCTCTGGCGGGAGAGGGGCGGGAGAGCAGTACTTC
-	TRBV19	TRBJ1-2	once	CASSIGQYGYTF	TGTGCCAGTAGTATCGGACAGTATGGCTACACCTTC
-	TRBV24-1	TRBJ2-2	-	CATSERESNTGELFF	TGTGCCACCAGTGAGCGGGAATCGAACACCGGGGAGCTGTTTTTT
-	TRBV2	TRBJ1-2	-	CASTVPGVGDGYTF	TGTGCCAGCACGGTACCAGGGGTCGGCGATGGCTACACCTTC
TRBD2	TRBV19	TRBJ2-1	-	CASNLAGGPNEQFF	TGTGCCAGTAACCTAGCGGGAGGGCCGAATGAGCAGTTCTTC
-	TRBV6-5	TRBJ2-3	few	CASSYGQGTDTQYF	TGTGCCAGCAGTTACGGTCAGGGCACAGATACGCAGTATTTT
TRBD1	TRBV14	TRBJ1-6	-	CASSSGTGVNSPLHF	TGTGCCAGCAGCTCCGGGACAGGGGTTAATTCACCCCTCCACTTT
TRBD1	TRBV7-9	TRBJ2-1	-	CASSQRQGWGYNEQFF	TGTGCCAGCAGCCAGCGACAGGGCTGGGGGTACAATGAGCAGTTCTTC
-	TRBV29-1	TRBJ2-7	few	CSVDGTTGHYEQYF	TGCAGCGTTGACGGGACCACAGGGCACTACGAGCAGTACTTC
-	TRBV27	TRBJ1-2	-	CATRDPYGYTF	TGTGCCACCCGGGACCCCTATGGCTACACCTTC
TRBD2	TRBV25-1	TRBJ2-7	-	CASSEPGLDGNEQYF	TGTGCCAGCAGTGAGCCGGGACTAGACGGTAACGAGCAGTACTTC
TRBD2	TRBV6-1	TRBJ2-1	-	CASSEVAGEENEQFF	TGTGCCAGCAGTGAGGTAGCGGGGGAAGAAAATGAGCAGTTCTTC
-	TRBV10-3	TRBJ1-4	-	CAIKAALNEKLFF	TGTGCCATCAAGGCAGCGCTTAATGAAAAACTGTTTTTT
-	TRBV24-1	TRBJ1-2	few	CATSDTGQKDYGYTF	TGTGCCACCAGTGACACTGGACAGAAGGACTATGGCTACACCTTC
TRBD1	TRBV11-2	TRBJ1-3	-	CASSSGTVIGNTIYF	TGTGCCAGCAGCTCAGGGACAGTGATTGGAAACACCATATATTTT
TRBD1	TRBV4-3	TRBJ1-1	-	CASSQLGTGVNTEAFF	TGCGCCAGCAGCCAGTTAGGGACAGGGGTGAACACTGAAGCTTTCTTT
-	TRBV12-3/TRBV12-4	TRBJ2-7	-	CASSSRVDSYEQYF	TGTGCCAGCAGTTCCAGGGTGGACTCCTACGAGCAGTACTTC
-	TRBV27	TRBJ2-5	-	CAPPEEGLGTQYF	TGTGCCCCCCCGGAGGAGGGCCTGGGGACCCAGTACTTC
TRBD2	TRBV3-1	TRBJ2-7	-	CASSSRLAGSYEQYF	TGTGCCAGCAGCAGCCGACTAGCGGGGTCCTACGAGCAGTACTTC
-	TRBV29-1	TRBJ2-7	-	CSASGLTYEQYF	TGCAGCGCCTCCGGACTAACCTACGAGCAGTACTTC
-	TRBV27	TRBJ1-4	-	CASSLIGFGRVEKLFF	TGTGCCAGCAGTTTAATAGGATTTGGGAGGGTTGAAAAACTGTTTTTT
-	TRBV20-1	TRBJ1-1	-	CSARDTEAFF	TGCAGTGCTCGGGACACTGAAGCTTTCTTT
TRBD1	TRBV30	TRBJ1-5	-	CAWSVLGQGHQPQHF	TGTGCCTGGAGTGTACTTGGACAGGGCCATCAGCCCCAGCATTTT
-	TRBV7-9	TRBJ2-5	-	CASNSMLGPETQYF	TGTGCCAGCAACTCCATGCTCGGGCCTGAGACCCAGTACTTC
TRBD2	TRBV6-2/TRBV6-3	TRBJ2-7	once	CASSYPLGLAGPYEQYF	TGTGCCAGCAGTTACCCCTTGGGACTAGCGGGTCCCTACGAGCAGTACTTC
-	TRBV14	TRBJ1-2	-	CASSRTGWNGYTF	TGTGCCAGCAGCCGCACGGGGTGGAATGGCTACACCTTC
TRBD1	TRBV7-6	TRBJ2-2	-	CASSSGTAGELFF	TGTGCCAGCAGCTCGGGGACAGCCGGGGAGCTGTTTTTT
-	TRBV25-1	TRBJ1-5	-	CASSESGGSNQPQHF	TGTGCCAGCAGTGAGTCCGGGGGTAGCAATCAGCCCCAGCATTTT
-	TRBV6-2/TRBV6-3	TRBJ1-1	-	CASSYSGTGSVGLGTEAFF	TGTGCCAGCAGTTACTCGGGAACAGGGTCCGTTGGGCTGGGGACTGAAGCTTTCTTT
-	TRBV12-3/TRBV12-4	TRBJ1-5	-	CASSFLVDNQPQHF	TGTGCCAGCAGTTTCTTGGTGGACAATCAGCCCCAGCATTTT
-	TRBV19	TRBJ2-7	-	CASSTGDVSTSSYEQYF	TGTGCCAGTAGTACCGGGGACGTTTCAACGAGCTCCTACGAGCAGTACTTC